This T cell receptor beta chain was sequenced in a study of patients and donors after allogeneic stem cell transplantation. Germline trimming cut 0 bases from V and 4 bases from J; bases unmatched to any gene: 8. The germline CDR1 and CDR2 sequences are SGHDN and FVKESK. The CDR3 runs to 16 residues. One entry per CDR3 protein results from TCRdb running MiXCR on the RT-PCR reads. Among about 90,000 distinct CDR3 sequences listed, about 48% were seen once. There are a few counts of this clonotype. The TCR comes from a human donor who was either an allogeneic HSCT recipient or a stem cell or donor lymphocyte infusion donor (not recorded which). It is not recorded whose cells these are; they may come from a transplant donor. The V call is TRBV14, the J call TRBJ1-2; TRBD1 aligns across 7 bases. The sample was blood, either unsorted or a sorted T cell fraction (not recorded which). CDR3 DNA sequence: TGTGCCAGCAGCCAAGATCAGGGGGTGCGATTCTATGGCTACACCTTC. Protein sequence: CASSQDQGVRFYGYTF.